One and the same sample provided the 2 T cell receptor beta chains below, sequenced in a study of blood T cell repertoires in COVID-19. Using immunoSEQ multiplex PCR, the repertoire was profiled, and TCRdb retains in-frame clones only, with some absent. The table lists around 220,000 clones, around nine tenths of them singletons, with around 1.8% in the top ten. What was sequenced was PBMCs or T cells enriched from blood (not recorded which). The receptor source for this set is a woman under 30 who had recovered from COVID-19.

The V call is TRBV3-1 (or the pseudogene TRBV3-2), the J call TRBJ2-1; D gene unclear. The V end was cut by 1 base, the J end by 3 bases, with 7 bases between. Germline V gene data show CDR1 as LGHDT and CDR2 as YNNKEL (reference sequence). The CDR3 loop spans 14 amino acids. The CDR3 spells CASSQGEIYNEQFF. DNA for the CDR3: TGTGCCAGCAGCCAAGGTGAGATCTACAATGAGCAGTTCTTC.

The CDR3 sequence is CASSSKDRAFRNTEAFF. Written as DNA, the CDR3 is TGTGCCAGCAGTTCCAAAGACAGGGCATTCCGGAACACTGAAGCTTTCTTT. V and J are TRBV5-8 and TRBJ1-1; 7 bases are a match to TRBD1. J was trimmed by 1 base and V by 5 bases; bases with no gene match: 14. The CDR3 has 17 amino acids. CDR1 is SGHTS and CDR2 is YDEGEE in the germline V gene.